Below are 9 T cell receptor beta chains sequenced from a single sample in a study of cytomegalovirus exposure and HLA in healthy donors. The PCR used 60 Vbeta and 13 Jbeta primers. Method: immunoSEQ multiplex PCR; TCRdb's copy keeps in-frame clones and lacks some. This table holds about 120,000 clones, roughly 80% found once. The specimen was PBMCs. The receptor source for this set is a man between 50 and 59 years old in good health and CMV-seronegative.

The V gene is TRBV11-2, the J gene TRBJ2-3; the match to TRBD2 covers 12 bases. Trimming cost V 5 bases and J 2 bases; bases outside gene matches: 2. CDR1 is SGHAT and CDR2 is FQNNGV in the germline V gene. The CDR3 totals 15 residues. This chain's CDR3 is CASSLAGGFTDTQYF. CDR3 coding DNA: TGTGCCAGCAGCCTAGCGGGGGGGTTCACAGATACGCAGTATTTT. The full variable domain, with the rest looked up from reference TRBV11-2 and TRBJ2-3, is EAGVAQSPRYKIIEKRQSVAFWCNPISGHATLYWYQQILGQGPKLLIQFQNNGVVDDSQLPKDRFSAERLKGVDSTLKIQPAKLEDSAVYLCASSLAGGFTDTQYFGPGTRLTVL.

This clone was seen once. The genes are TRBV7-9 and TRBJ2-7; 7 nucleotides match TRBD2. With V trimmed by 3 bases and J by 4 bases, 6 bases remained unmatched. This CDR3 comprises 14 residues. Germline V gene data show CDR1 as SEHNR and CDR2 as FQNEAQ (reference sequence). This CDR3 reads CASSFLAEKYEQYF. The CDR3 region has the DNA TGTGCCAGCAGCTTCCTAGCGGAGAAATACGAGCAGTACTTC.

The sample holds one count of this clone. V usage is TRBV28 and J usage is TRBJ2-7, with D possibly being TRBD1 (5 bases). Per the germline V gene, CDR1 is MDHEN and CDR2 is SYDVKM. CDR3 length equals 17 residues. With 5 bases removed from V and 6 bases from J, the gap between germline ends came to 26 bases. Written as DNA, the CDR3 is TGTGCCAGCAGTCCAGGCAATACAGGCTATCCTTTGAGCGAGCAGTACTTC. Protein: CASSPGNTGYPLSEQYF.

The chain carries TRBV15 and TRBJ1-4; 7 bases agree with TRBD1. Germline loops: CDR1 LNHNV, CDR2 YYDKDF (reference sequence). This CDR3 contains 15 residues. The J segment lost 4 bases and the V segment lost 5 bases, leaving 7 bases of the junction unmatched. The CDR3 here is CATSRFTGDNEKLFF. The CDR3 coding sequence is TGTGCCACCAGCCGATTCACAGGGGATAATGAAAAACTGTTTTTT.

The chain links TRBV4-2 to TRBJ2-1, with 9 nucleotides matching TRBD2. Germline loops: CDR1 LGHNA, CDR2 YNFKEQ. V was clipped by 4 bases and J by 1 base; unmatched bases: 8. This CDR3 has 17 amino acids. DNA of the CDR3: TGTGCCAGCAGCCGGACATCTAGCGGGATTTCCTACAATGAGCAGTTCTTC. Translated, it gives CASSRTSSGISYNEQFF.

The V call is TRBV5-1, the J call TRBJ1-1; perhaps TRBD1 as D (5 bases). V was clipped by 0 bases and J by 3 bases, with 9 bases between them. The germline gives CDR1 SGHRS, CDR2 YFSETQ. CDR3 length: 14 residues. In DNA form, the CDR3 reads TGCGCCAGCAGCTTGGTCCCGGGGGACACTGAAGCTTTCTTT. Protein product: CASSLVPGDTEAFF.

CDR3 protein: CASSSRGGAYNEQFF. The CDR3 DNA reads as TGTGCCAGCAGTTCTAGGGGGGGGGCCTACAATGAGCAGTTCTTC. V is TRBV6-1 and J is TRBJ2-1; D perhaps matches TRBD2 (7 bases). CDR3 length equals 15 residues. Trimming cost V 5 bases and J 2 bases, with 13 bases left between them. CDR1 and CDR2 from the germline V gene are MNHNS and SASEGT.

The J gene is TRBJ2-7, the V gene TRBV9; 11 bases line up with TRBD2. CDR3 length: 15 residues. Germline CDR1 is SGDLS and CDR2 is YYNGEE. V trimming: 2 bases; J trimming: 4 bases; junction bases outside the gene matches: 5. CDR3 in DNA: TGTGCCAGCAGCGTTAGCGGGAGGGCCGAGTACGAGCAGTACTTC. Translating it yields CASSVSGRAEYEQYF.

This clone was picked up a small number of times. This rearrangement joins TRBV27 to TRBJ2-3, with 11 bases that match TRBD1. J gave up 0 bases and V 6 bases, and 8 bases lay outside the gene matches. The CDR3 sequence is 17 residues long. CDR1 is MNHEY, CDR2 SMNVEV, per germline (reference sequence). The CDR3 DNA sequence: TGTGCCAGCAGGGACCGGGACAGGGGGGCTAGCACAGATACGCAGTATTTT. Its translation is CASRDRDRGASTDTQYF.